A selection of T cell receptor beta chains follows, all from one sample in a study of blood T cell dynamics during melanoma immunotherapy. Sequenced by immunoSEQ multiplex PCR; TCRdb stores in-frame clones only, minus some. The data contain about 10,000 clones, roughly nine tenths of them singletons. Sequenced material: blood, taken from a patient treated with checkpoint blockade. These TCRs come from a human donor with melanoma. Both conserved end residues are part of each CDR3. A D gene is named only where the DNA matches it firmly.

d_call: -; v_call: TRBV19; cdr3_aa: CASSITRDNEQFF
d_call: -; v_call: TRBV5-1; cdr3_aa: CASSLLDGRGSDEQFF
d_call: -; v_call: TRBV19; cdr3_aa: CASSNRKDAGKNIQYF
d_call: -; v_call: TRBV18; cdr3_aa: CASSPRGGAPNTEAFF
d_call: -; v_call: TRBV7-9; cdr3_aa: CASSPGTGLNTDTQYF
d_call: -; v_call: TRBV27; cdr3_aa: CASSTRTASEAFF
d_call: TRBD1; v_call: TRBV18; cdr3_aa: CASSPGQERRGYTF
d_call: -; v_call: TRBV4-3; cdr3_aa: CASSQARGLGGELFF
d_call: TRBD1; v_call: TRBV7-2; cdr3_aa: CASSYPGQGSYEQYF
d_call: TRBD2; v_call: TRBV27; cdr3_aa: CASRPTSGAYEQYF
d_call: -; v_call: TRBV28; cdr3_aa: CASRPSVGASNTGELFF
d_call: -; v_call: TRBV30; cdr3_aa: CAWSAGFLNRNTGELFF
d_call: TRBD1; v_call: TRBV19; cdr3_aa: CASSIGTAADGYTF
d_call: -; v_call: TRBV5-5; cdr3_aa: CASSRNREWSPLHF
d_call: TRBD2; v_call: TRBV5-1; cdr3_aa: CASSPYALAAQFF
d_call: TRBD1; v_call: TRBV5-7; cdr3_aa: CASSLDRGEPTNEKLFF
d_call: TRBD1; v_call: TRBV5-1; cdr3_aa: CASSTQGTYGYTF
d_call: -; v_call: TRBV9; cdr3_aa: CASSAFGGPSYEQYF
d_call: -; v_call: TRBV6-1; cdr3_aa: CASSGYKQPQHF
d_call: -; v_call: TRBV29-1; cdr3_aa: CSVESARQGTDTQYF
d_call: -; v_call: TRBV7-2; cdr3_aa: CASSRTDRETQYF
d_call: -; v_call: TRBV5-6; cdr3_aa: CASSLPQGEQYF
d_call: -; v_call: TRBV9; cdr3_aa: CASSVGMTRARDTGELFF
d_call: -; v_call: TRBV27; cdr3_aa: CASSLNGVQQPQHF
d_call: -; v_call: TRBV7-9; cdr3_aa: CASSGAEGWAGELFF
d_call: TRBD1; v_call: TRBV5-1; cdr3_aa: CASSPGQGSRQPQHF
d_call: -; v_call: TRBV5-1; cdr3_aa: CASSLDSLSYEQYF
d_call: -; v_call: TRBV5-1; cdr3_aa: CASSSRGPNTGELFF
d_call: -; v_call: TRBV5-1; cdr3_aa: CASSPESDTQYF
d_call: -; v_call: TRBV27; cdr3_aa: CASSLWGSLGNQPQHF
d_call: -; v_call: TRBV18; cdr3_aa: CASSRGRDNNEQFF
d_call: -; v_call: TRBV7-7; cdr3_aa: CASSSSPQEHEQFF
d_call: -; v_call: TRBV6-1; cdr3_aa: CASSVSLREGYTF
d_call: -; v_call: TRBV4-3; cdr3_aa: CASSQDWRNTGELFF
d_call: -; v_call: TRBV5-6; cdr3_aa: CASSLFLVNEKLFF
d_call: TRBD1; v_call: TRBV19; cdr3_aa: CASSLRQGEAFF
d_call: -; v_call: TRBV6-1; cdr3_aa: CATSRDSNQPQHF
d_call: -; v_call: TRBV6-5; cdr3_aa: CASSYGGAERDGYTF
d_call: -; v_call: TRBV9; cdr3_aa: CASSVEQGIRTGNTIYF
d_call: -; v_call: TRBV2; cdr3_aa: CASSESGEAFF
d_call: -; v_call: TRBV2; cdr3_aa: CASSLGIENIQYF
d_call: -; v_call: TRBV18; cdr3_aa: CASSPNYRDAEQYF
d_call: -; v_call: TRBV7-2; cdr3_aa: CASSSGQHNSPLHF
d_call: -; v_call: TRBV6-1; cdr3_aa: CASSEGQTRTEAFF
d_call: TRBD2; v_call: TRBV9; cdr3_aa: CASSVGPSGGSNEQFF
d_call: -; v_call: TRBV19; cdr3_aa: CASSSWRGGNQPQHF
d_call: -; v_call: TRBV7-2; cdr3_aa: CASRWDGSSYNEQFF
d_call: -; v_call: TRBV7-9; cdr3_aa: CASSPKLRVGTEAFF
d_call: -; v_call: TRBV7-3; cdr3_aa: CASSRGGAATEAFF
d_call: -; v_call: TRBV7-8; cdr3_aa: CASSPTGSGNTIYF
d_call: -; v_call: TRBV7-8; cdr3_aa: CASSPKGPRAGNIYGYTF
d_call: TRBD2; v_call: TRBV2; cdr3_aa: CASSPLAGGRDEQFF
d_call: -; v_call: TRBV11-2; cdr3_aa: CASRRGLSSYEQYF